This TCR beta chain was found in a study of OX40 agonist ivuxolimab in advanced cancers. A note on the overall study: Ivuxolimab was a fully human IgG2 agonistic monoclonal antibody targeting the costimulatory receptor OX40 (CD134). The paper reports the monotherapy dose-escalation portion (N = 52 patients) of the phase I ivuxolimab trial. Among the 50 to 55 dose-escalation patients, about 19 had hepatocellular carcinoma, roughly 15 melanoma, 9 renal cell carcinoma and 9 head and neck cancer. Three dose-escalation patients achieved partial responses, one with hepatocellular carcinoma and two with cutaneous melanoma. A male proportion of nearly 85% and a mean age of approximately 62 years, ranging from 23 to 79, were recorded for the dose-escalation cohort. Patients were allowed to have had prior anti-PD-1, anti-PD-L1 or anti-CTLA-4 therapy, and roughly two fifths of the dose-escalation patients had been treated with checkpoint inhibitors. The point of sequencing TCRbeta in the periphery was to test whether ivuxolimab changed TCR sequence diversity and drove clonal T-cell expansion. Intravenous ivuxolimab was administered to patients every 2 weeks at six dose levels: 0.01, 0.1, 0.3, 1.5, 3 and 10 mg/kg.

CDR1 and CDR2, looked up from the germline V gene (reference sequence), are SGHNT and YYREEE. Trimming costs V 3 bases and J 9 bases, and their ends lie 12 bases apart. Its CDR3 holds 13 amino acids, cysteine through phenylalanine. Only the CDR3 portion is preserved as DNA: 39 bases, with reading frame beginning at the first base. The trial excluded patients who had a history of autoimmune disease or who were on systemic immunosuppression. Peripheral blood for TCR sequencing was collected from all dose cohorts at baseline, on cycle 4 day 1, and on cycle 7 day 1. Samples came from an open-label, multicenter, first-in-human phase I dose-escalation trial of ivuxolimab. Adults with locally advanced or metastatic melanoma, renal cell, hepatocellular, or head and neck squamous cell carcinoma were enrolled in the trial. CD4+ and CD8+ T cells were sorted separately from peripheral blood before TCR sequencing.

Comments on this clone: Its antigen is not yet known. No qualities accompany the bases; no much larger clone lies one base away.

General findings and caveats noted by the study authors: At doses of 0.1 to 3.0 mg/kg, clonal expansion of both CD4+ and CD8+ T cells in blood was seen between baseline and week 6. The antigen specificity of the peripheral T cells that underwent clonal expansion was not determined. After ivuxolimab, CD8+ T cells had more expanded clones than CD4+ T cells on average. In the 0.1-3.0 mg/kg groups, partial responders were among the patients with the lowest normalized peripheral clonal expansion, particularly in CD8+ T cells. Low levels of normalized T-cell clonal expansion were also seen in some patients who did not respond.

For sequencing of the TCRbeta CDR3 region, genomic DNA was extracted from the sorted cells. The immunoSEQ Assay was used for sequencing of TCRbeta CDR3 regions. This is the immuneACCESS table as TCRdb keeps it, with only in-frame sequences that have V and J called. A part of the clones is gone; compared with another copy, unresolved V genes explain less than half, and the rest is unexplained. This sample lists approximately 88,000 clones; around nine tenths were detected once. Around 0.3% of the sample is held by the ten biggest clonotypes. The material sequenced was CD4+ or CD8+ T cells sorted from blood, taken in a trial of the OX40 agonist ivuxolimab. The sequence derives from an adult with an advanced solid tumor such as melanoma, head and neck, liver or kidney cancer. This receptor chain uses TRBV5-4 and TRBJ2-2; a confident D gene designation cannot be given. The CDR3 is CASSSSTAWELFF. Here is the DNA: TGTGCCAGCAGCTCCTCCACGGCCTGGGAGCTGTTTTTT.